Below, 28 T cell receptor beta chains from the same sample are listed, as sequenced in a study of tumor-infiltrating lymphocytes in primary liver carcinoma. Production of TCR beta cDNA used about 500 ng total RNA together with a constant-region primer. Libraries of TCR beta came from three nested multiplex PCR rounds with slightly modified ARM-PCR. Researchers ran the first two PCR rounds for approximately 9 cycles each with TRBV1-TRBV30 forward primers and a C-beta reverse primer. TCRdb ran MiXCR on the multiplex PCR reads and lists one entry per CDR3 protein. The sample lists 330,000 or so distinct CDR3 sequences, 65% occurring once. Germline DNA was extracted too, while blood RNA derived from unsorted whole blood. The sequenced material came from peripheral blood. Receptors originate from a man aged 35 to 55 with primary liver carcinoma and hepatitis B virus infection.

This rearrangement joins TRBV6-5 to TRBJ1-1; D is perhaps TRBD1 (5 bases). Trimming removed 5 bases at V and 1 base at J, with 5 bases between. This CDR3 has 12 amino acids. Germline V gene sequence: CDR1 MNHEY, CDR2 SVGAGI. The CDR3 bases are TGTGCCAGCAGTACAGGGAACACTGAAGCTTTCTTT. The encoded protein is CASSTGNTEAFF.

The V call is TRBV13, the J call TRBJ2-5; no reliable D call. The CDR3 runs to 12 residues. The germline V gene has CDR1 PRHDT and CDR2 FYEKMQ (reference sequence). Trimming stripped 8 bases from V and 5 bases from J, with 12 bases between. Here the CDR3 DNA reads TGTGCCAGCGGCCCCTCTAGGGAGACCCAGTACTTC. As protein: CASGPSRETQYF.

This clonotype has a count of ten or more. The chain carries TRBV11-2 and TRBJ2-5; 11 positions agree with TRBD2. The V gene end was trimmed by 5 bases and the J gene end by 4 bases; junction bases not matched to a gene: 9. The CDR3 covers 16 residues. CDR1 and CDR2 (germline): SGHAT, FQNNGV. The CDR3 region has the DNA TGTGCCAGCAGCGCCATAAGGCTAGCGGGAGGAGAGACCCAGTACTTC. Encoded protein: CASSAIRLAGGETQYF. Full variable domain (missing parts from reference TRBV11-2 and TRBJ2-5): EAGVAQSPRYKIIEKRQSVAFWCNPISGHATLYWYQQILGQGPKLLIQFQNNGVVDDSQLPKDRFSAERLKGVDSTLKIQPAKLEDSAVYLCASSAIRLAGGETQYFGPGTRLLVL.

Regarding this clonotype: A much larger clonotype is one base distant, so this may be a read error. This rearrangement joins TRBV6-1 to TRBJ1-1, with a possible D match to TRBD1 (5 bases). The CDR3 covers 12 residues. V was pared by 7 bases and J by 3 bases, with 9 bases between. CDR1 MNHNS and CDR2 SASEGT come from the germline V gene. The CDR3 here is CASIKGYTEAFF. CDR3 bases: TGTGCCAGCATCAAGGGGTACACTGAAGCTTTCTTT.

This clonotype was detected only a few times. The rearrangement links TRBV6-1 to TRBJ1-6, with 8 bases aligning to TRBD1. This CDR3 spans 15 amino acids. Germline V gives CDR1 MNHNS, CDR2 SASEGT. With 7 bases clipped from V and 4 bases from J, the junction kept 6 bases outside the gene matches. The CDR3 loop reads CASKSQGVYNSPLHF. CDR3 coding DNA: TGTGCCAGCAAATCACAGGGGGTATATAATTCACCCCTCCACTTT.

This clonotype was picked up a small number of times. The CDR3 carries no conserved terminal phenylalanine or tryptophan, so it likely arises from a read error. The DNA is omitted, as the CDR3 cannot be located on it reliably, and the CDR3 follows TCRdb's listing. The genes are TRBV11-3 and TRBJ2-1; TRBD2, as called in the table, went unchecked against the DNA. Germline V gene data show CDR1 as SGHNT and CDR2 as YENEEA. The length of the CDR3 is 13 amino acids, counting both ends. The CDR3 protein is CASTLTGGNEQSS.

The chain recombines TRBV23-1 with TRBJ1-1; TRBD1 matches 9 bases. TRBV23-1 is known as an ORF, though its function is uncertain. The ends lost 2 bases at V and 6 bases at J; junction bases unmatched: 4. The CDR3 sequence is 14 residues long. Here the CDR3 reads CASSQKTGGAEAFF. The CDR3 nucleotides are TGCGCCAGCAGTCAAAAGACAGGGGGGGCTGAAGCTTTCTTT.

The chain uses TRBV2 and TRBJ2-2; possibly TRBD2 for D (6 bases). Trimming shortened V by 4 bases and J by 5 bases, and 14 bases separated the two germline ends. The length of the CDR3 is 15 residues. Germline V gene sequence: CDR1 SNHLY, CDR2 FYNNEI. The CDR3 spells CASSGIAEGTGELFF. In nucleotides, the CDR3 is TGTGCCAGCAGTGGGATAGCGGAAGGGACCGGGGAGCTGTTTTTT.

The rearrangement links TRBV5-6 to TRBJ2-4; maybe TRBD1 (5 bases). CDR1 SGHDT and CDR2 YYEEEE come from the germline V gene. The V end lost 3 bases, the J end lost 2 bases, and 6 bases lay between the germline ends. The CDR3 sequence is 13 residues long. CDR3 region: CASSWGTKNIQYF. In DNA form, the CDR3 reads TGTGCCAGCAGCTGGGGCACCAAAAACATTCAGTACTTC.

Of note for this clonotype: A much larger clone lies one base from this, so it may be a read error. V usage is TRBV4-3 and J usage is TRBJ2-1, with D unresolved. The germline gives CDR1 LGHNA, CDR2 YSLEER. V was trimmed by 0 bases and J by 10 bases, leaving 10 bases between them. The CDR3 loop spans 13 amino acids. The CDR3: CASSQDSNREQFF. DNA for the CDR3: TGCGCCAGCAGCCAAGACAGTAATCGCGAGCAGTTCTTC.

With regard to this clonotype: A much larger clone lies one base from this, so it may be a read error. Since no conserved phenylalanine or tryptophan closes the CDR3, a read error is the likely cause. The chain recombines TRBV7-8 with TRBJ2-1; a possible D gene is TRBD2 (5 bases). V was pared by 2 bases and J by 1 base, with 6 bases between. Germline loops: CDR1 SGHVS, CDR2 FQNEAQ. The CDR3 runs to 14 residues. CDR3 bases: TGTGCCAGCAGCTTACCGGGATCCTACAATGAGCAGTTCCTC. Translated, it gives CASSLPGSYNEQFL.

This clonotype was counted at least ten times. The chain employs TRBV6-2 or TRBV6-3 and TRBJ2-1, with TRBD2 as a possible D gene (5 bases). The V gene lost 5 bases and the J gene lost 0 bases, with 11 bases spanning the gap. The CDR3 covers 15 residues. Germline assignment: CDR1 MNHEY and CDR2 SVGEGT. The DNA of the CDR3 is TGTGCCAGCAGTATGGGGAGTTCCTCCTACAATGAGCAGTTCTTC. Encoded protein: CASSMGSSSYNEQFF.

This rearrangement joins TRBV6-4 to TRBJ1-2; the D is unclear. Germline lookup yields CDR1 MRHNA and CDR2 SNTAGT. V dropped 1 base and J dropped 3 bases, with 6 bases sitting between them. This CDR3 is 13 amino acids long. This CDR3 reads CASSDYEYYGYTF. In DNA form, the CDR3 reads TGTGCCAGCAGTGACTATGAGTACTATGGCTACACCTTC.

With respect to this clonotype: One end of the junction fails to match germline, which may point to a read error. Written as DNA, the CDR3 is TGCGCCAGCGGCTTGGCCGCGCAGCATCCCTACAATGAGCAGTTCTTC. Translation gives CASGLAAQHPYNEQFF. This chain links TRBV5-1 with TRBJ2-1, with D unclear. This CDR3 spans 16 amino acids. Germline CDR1 SGHRS, CDR2 YFSETQ.

For this clonotype: A much larger clonotype is one base distant, so this may be a read error. This chain links TRBV4-1 with TRBJ2-7; D gene uncertain. The CDR3 has 14 amino acids. Germline loops: CDR1 MGHRA, CDR2 YSYEKL. Deletions cut 3 bases from V and 2 bases from J, with 11 bases between. CDR3 protein: CASSHDVGPYEQYF. The DNA for the CDR3 is TGCGCCAGCAGCCATGACGTTGGCCCCTACGAGCAGTACTTC.

To note about this clonotype: Given the absence of the conserved phenylalanine or tryptophan at the CDR3 end, a read error is likely. CDR3 region: CASSPTWASTAAKNIQYL. CDR3 in DNA: TGTGCCAGCAGCCCAACTTGGGCTTCCACGGCGGCCAAAAACATTCAGTACTTA. The J gene is TRBJ2-4, the V gene TRBV11-2; D gene unclear. The CDR3 is made up of 18 amino acids. Trimming cost V 5 bases and J 1 base, with 21 bases left between them. Per the germline V gene, CDR1 is SGHAT and CDR2 is FQNNGV.

V and J are TRBV5-4 and TRBJ2-7, with TRBD1 identical over 7 bases. V dropped 2 bases and J dropped 9; count of bases not matched to a gene: 5. The CDR3 loop spans 12 amino acids. Germline assignment: CDR1 SGHNT and CDR2 YYREEE (reference sequence). The DNA of the CDR3 is TGTGCCAGCAGCTTTACAACAGGGGCGCAGTACTTC. Protein: CASSFTTGAQYF.

The chain uses TRBV11-2 and TRBJ2-1; the D gene is possibly TRBD2 (5 bases). The V end was cut by 6 bases, the J end by 6 bases, with 15 bases between. Germline CDR1 and CDR2: SGHAT and FQNNGV. The length of the CDR3 is 14 residues. Here the CDR3 reads CASSLSESLNEQFF. For the CDR3, the DNA is TGTGCCAGCAGTCTTAGCGAGTCGCTCAATGAGCAGTTCTTC.

In regard to this clonotype: A much bigger clone sits one base away, suggesting this may be a read error. The rearrangement uses TRBV4-1 and TRBJ2-5, with D uncertain. The CDR3 spans 13 residues. Germline V gene sequence: CDR1 MGHRA, CDR2 YSYEKL. The CDR3 spells CANSLGIRETQYF. Here the CDR3 DNA reads TGCGCCAACAGCCTTGGCATTCGGGAGACCCAGTACTTC.

About this clonotype: Given a much more abundant clone one base away, this may be a read error. CDR3 nucleotide sequence: TGCACCTCAAGGGACGGGGGGGCCAACACTGAAGCTTTCTTT. Amino acids: CTSRDGGANTEAFF. The rearrangement links TRBV10-2 to TRBJ1-1; D possibly corresponds to TRBD1 (6 bases). This CDR3 comprises 14 residues. The germline CDR1 and CDR2 sequences are WSHSY and SAAADI.

Only a few counts were recorded for this clonotype. This may come from a read error, since a much larger clone is one base off. The V and J genes are TRBV12-3 or TRBV12-4 and TRBJ1-1; D gene unclear. The CDR3 has 12 amino acids. CDR3 DNA: TGTGTCAGCAGCCCCACGGGCGGTGAAGCTTTCTTT. Translation gives CVSSPTGGEAFF.

In regard to this clonotype: Without the conserved terminal phenylalanine or tryptophan, this CDR3 likely stems from a read error. The rearrangement joins TRBV11-3 to TRBJ2-1; D not resolved. Trimming pared 5 bases from V and 5 bases from J, leaving 16 bases between. The CDR3 sequence is 15 residues long. Germline V gives CDR1 SGHNT, CDR2 YENEEA. CDR3 region: CASSPNWQEDNEQFS. CDR3 sequence (DNA): TGTGCCAGCAGCCCAAACTGGCAAGAAGACAATGAGCAGTTCTCC.

Regarding this clonotype: Being one base from a much bigger clone, this may be a read error. The chain links TRBV11-1 to TRBJ2-7, with 10 bases matching TRBD1. Germline values: CDR1 SGHAT, CDR2 FQDESV (reference sequence). Trimming took 8 bases from V and 8 from J; bases not matched to a gene: 6. This CDR3 is built from 12 residues. The DNA for the CDR3 is TGTGCCAGCGGCAGACAGGGGGCGCAGCAGTACTTC. Translation gives CASGRQGAQQYF.

This clonotype was counted ten times or more. The gene calls are TRBV6-6 and TRBJ1-1; 7 bases fit TRBD1. The germline V gene has CDR1 MNHNY and CDR2 SVGAGI (reference sequence). This CDR3 is built from 13 residues. The J segment lost 9 bases and the V segment lost 6 bases, leaving 10 bases of the junction unmatched. CDR3 protein: CASRDRQGLKAFF. The CDR3 nucleotides are TGTGCCAGCAGGGATAGACAGGGATTAAAAGCTTTCTTT.

Comment on this clonotype: Possible read error: a much larger clone is one base away. This chain links TRBV6-2 or TRBV6-3 with TRBJ1-1; 7 bases match TRBD1. Germline values: CDR1 MNHEY, CDR2 SVGEGT. V trimming: 6 bases; J trimming: 7 bases; junction bases outside the gene matches: 2. The CDR3 is 11 residues long. CDR3 amino acids: CASRQGFEAFF. CDR3 nucleotides: TGTGCCAGCAGACAGGGGTTTGAAGCTTTCTTT.

About this clonotype itself: This could be a read error, since a much larger clone is one nucleotide away. J is TRBJ2-1 and V is TRBV28, with 10 nucleotides matching TRBD2. This CDR3 spans 14 amino acids. V gave up 9 bases and J gave up 8 bases; unmatched junction bases: 10. The V gene's germline CDR1 is MDHEN and CDR2 SYDVKM. The CDR3, as DNA: TGTGCCAGGAGCCCTAGCGGGGGAGGGCATGAGCAGTTCTTC. The encoded protein is CARSPSGGGHEQFF.

V and J are TRBV6-6 and TRBJ2-6, with D possibly matching TRBD2 (7 bases). The V and J ends lost 7 bases and 0 bases respectively, with 13 bases between them. CDR1 is MNHNY and CDR2 is SVGAGI in the germline V gene (reference sequence). This CDR3 is built from 16 residues. This CDR3 is CASIGGPVSGANVLTF. The CDR3 nucleotides are TGTGCCAGCATCGGGGGGCCCGTCTCTGGGGCCAACGTCCTGACTTTC.

Concerning this clonotype itself: This clone may be a read error of a much larger clone one base away. The rearrangement uses TRBV6-2 or TRBV6-3 and TRBJ2-7; 8 bases are a match to TRBD1. Germline V lookup: CDR1 MNHEY, CDR2 SVGEGT. J lost 5 bases, V lost 8 bases, and 14 bases had no gene match. The CDR3 is 15 amino acids. CDR3 bases: TGTGCCAGCGCTTACCTCCAGGACAGGGTCGACGAGCAGTACTTC. Translating it yields CASAYLQDRVDEQYF.